Below are 12 T cell receptor beta chains sequenced from a single sample in a study of cytomegalovirus exposure and HLA in healthy donors. Primers for the PCR totalled 60 Vbeta and 13 Jbeta. TCRdb keeps only in-frame clones here, not all; method: immunoSEQ multiplex PCR. This sample has almost 80,000 clones, with 67% found just once. Source material: PBMCs. Receptor source: a woman between 45 and 60 years old in good health and CMV-seropositive.

This rearrangement joins TRBV9 to TRBJ1-2, with 9 bases matching TRBD1. Unmatched junction bases numbered 6, after V lost 0 bases and J lost 6 bases. CDR1 is SGDLS and CDR2 is YYNGEE in the germline V gene. CDR3 size: 15 residues. The CDR3 reads CASSVAPGQGHGYTF. The CDR3 coding sequence is TGTGCCAGCAGCGTAGCCCCGGGACAGGGCCATGGCTACACCTTC.

This chain uses TRBV11-2 with TRBJ2-3; no reliable D call. The germline V gene encodes CDR1 SGHAT and CDR2 FQNNGV. The V end was cut by 5 bases, the J end by 0 bases, with 12 bases between. This CDR3 has 15 residues. The CDR3 region has the DNA TGTGCCAGCAGCAAGTCGTCCGGGAGCACAGATACGCAGTATTTT. It is translated as CASSKSSGSTDTQYF.

The chain has TRBV6-5 and TRBJ2-7; TRBD1 agrees at 9 bases. Germline trimming cut 5 bases from V and 2 bases from J; bases unmatched to any gene: 4. The CDR3 has 14 residues. Germline CDR1 is MNHEY and CDR2 is SVGAGI. The CDR3 nucleotides are TGTGCCAGCAGTGGGGACAGGGTAGCCTACGAGCAGTACTTC. Translating it yields CASSGDRVAYEQYF.

This clone was found a few times. Written as DNA, the CDR3 is TGTGCCAGCAGTGAACCCGAACAGGGGGGGACTGAAGCTTTCTTT. Translating gives CASSEPEQGGTEAFF. The chain employs TRBV2 and TRBJ1-1, with 8 bases matching TRBD1. Germline lookup yields CDR1 SNHLY and CDR2 FYNNEI. The CDR3 totals 15 residues. V shed 2 bases, J shed 5 bases, and the junction held 7 bases outside the gene matches.

The chain recombines TRBV11-2 with TRBJ1-6; D may be TRBD1 (6 bases). CDR1 is SGHAT and CDR2 is FQNNGV in the germline V gene. The CDR3 is made up of 15 amino acids. Trimming cost V 4 bases and J 6 bases, with 13 bases left between them. CDR3 nucleotide sequence: TGTGCCAGCAGCTACTCACGGACAGTTAATTCACCCCTCCACTTT. Residues: CASSYSRTVNSPLHF.

Note on this clone: At one end the junction does not follow the germline gene, possibly because of a read error. The chain has TRBV20-1 and TRBJ1-1; TRBD1 matches at 7 bases. The CDR3 consists of 11 residues. Germline V CDR1 and CDR2: DFQATT, SNEGSKA (reference sequence). CDR3 loop: CSAQGPTEAFF. The CDR3 bases are TGCAGTGCACAGGGGCCCACTGAGGCTTTCTTT.

The CDR3 DNA reads TGCGCCAGCAGTGAGGGGAGAACCACAGATACGCAGTATTTT. As protein: CASSEGRTTDTQYF. The V call is TRBV10-1, the J call TRBJ2-3; maybe TRBD2 (5 bases). Trimming shortened V by 2 bases and J by 2 bases, and 8 bases separated the two germline ends. Germline V gives CDR1 WNHNN, CDR2 SYGVQD (reference sequence). The CDR3 length is 14 residues.

This rearrangement joins TRBV2 to TRBJ1-6; D perhaps matches TRBD1 (5 bases). CDR1 and CDR2 (germline): SNHLY, FYNNEI. CDR3 length: 12 amino acids. The V gene lost 3 bases and the J gene lost 13 bases, with 10 bases spanning the gap. The CDR3 coding sequence is TGTGCCAGCAGTGAGGTCGGGGGGCCCCTCCACTTT. It encodes CASSEVGGPLHF. Full variable domain (outside the CDR3, taken from reference TRBV2 and TRBJ1-6): EPEVTQTPSHQVTQMGQEVILRCVPISNHLYFYWYRQILGQKVEFLVSFYNNEISEKSEIFDDQFSVERPDGSNFTLKIRSTKLEDSAMYFCASSEVGGPLHFGNGTRLTVT.

The chain couples TRBV11-2 to TRBJ1-2; D is unclear. The CDR3 covers 12 residues. Per germline, CDR1 SGHAT and CDR2 FQNNGV. Trimming left V 3 bases short and J 3 bases short, with 5 bases between. The CDR3 sequence is CASSFPDYGYTF. The CDR3 nucleotides are TGTGCCAGCAGCTTCCCGGACTATGGCTACACCTTC.

The genes are TRBV29-1 and TRBJ1-1; possibly TRBD1 for D (6 bases). Germline assignment: CDR1 SQVTM and CDR2 ANQGSEA. CDR3 length: 14 residues. V dropped 6 bases and J dropped 6 bases, with 20 bases sitting between them. This CDR3 reads CSVARPGHVAEAFF. The CDR3 DNA reads TGCAGCGTAGCTCGTCCGGGACACGTCGCTGAAGCTTTCTTT.

The genes are TRBV6-5 and TRBJ1-1; the D gene is possibly TRBD1 (6 bases). Germline loops: CDR1 MNHEY, CDR2 SVGAGI. V shed 6 bases and J shed 4 bases, with 15 bases lying between them. The CDR3 has 14 amino acids. In nucleotides, the CDR3 is TGTGCCAGCAGCATACAGGGATCGGGCACTGAAGCTTTCTTT. Translation: CASSIQGSGTEAFF.

V is TRBV6-5 and J is TRBJ2-5; the match to TRBD2 covers 8 bases. Looked up from germline, CDR1 is MNHEY and CDR2 is SVGAGI. The CDR3 spans 14 residues. V trimming: 10 bases; J trimming: 7 bases; junction bases outside the gene matches: 14. CDR3 in amino acids: CATSGAGESRTQYF. The CDR3 DNA reads as TGTGCCACCTCAGGAGCGGGGGAGAGTAGGACCCAGTACTTC.